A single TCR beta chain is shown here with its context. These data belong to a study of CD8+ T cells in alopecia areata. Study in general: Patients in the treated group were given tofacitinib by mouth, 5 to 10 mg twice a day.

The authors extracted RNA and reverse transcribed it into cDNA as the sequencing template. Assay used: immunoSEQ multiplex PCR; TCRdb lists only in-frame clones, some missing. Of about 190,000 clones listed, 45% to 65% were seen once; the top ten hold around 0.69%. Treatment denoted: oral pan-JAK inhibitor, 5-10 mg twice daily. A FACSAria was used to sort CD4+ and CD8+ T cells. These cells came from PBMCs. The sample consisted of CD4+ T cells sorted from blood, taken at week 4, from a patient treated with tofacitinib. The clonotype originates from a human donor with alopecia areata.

The CDR3: CAWSVPGPHWEQYF. CDR3 DNA: TGTGCCTGGAGTGTACCGGGACCTCACTGGGAGCAGTACTTC. This rearrangement joins TRBV30 to TRBJ2-7; D is perhaps TRBD1 or TRBD2 (5 bases each). Germline V gene lookup returns CDR1 GTSNPN and CDR2 SVGIG (reference sequence). The V end was cut by 0 bases, the J end by 7 bases, with 16 bases between. The CDR3 runs 14 residues.